These 12 T cell receptor beta chains were sequenced from one sample in a study of T cell responses to AZD1222 COVID-19 vaccine. Produced via immunoSEQ multiplex PCR; TCRdb's table is partial and in-frame only. The repertoire has 99,000 or so clones, roughly 87% of them found once; the top ten carry 4% to 6%. The sequenced sample was peripheral blood, obtained on day 0 of AZD1222 vaccination. Receptors were obtained from an adult in good health.

This rearrangement joins TRBV18 to TRBJ2-2; a possible D gene is TRBD2 (5 bases). The germline CDR1 and CDR2 sequences are KGHSH and LQKENI. The CDR3 spans 14 residues. Trimming pared 4 bases from V and 7 bases from J, leaving 13 bases between. The CDR3 loop reads CASSRKTSDGELFF. CDR3 DNA sequence: TGTGCCAGCTCACGCAAAACTAGTGACGGGGAGCTGTTTTTT.

This clone has only a few counts. The chain carries TRBV7-3 and TRBJ2-1; 8 bases map to TRBD1. This CDR3 is built from 14 residues. Germline V gene lookup returns CDR1 SGHTA and CDR2 FQGTGA. With V trimmed by 5 bases and J by 4 bases, 4 bases remained unmatched. The CDR3 DNA is TGTGCCAGCAGCGGGACAGGAGTTTACAATGAGCAGTTCTTC. It codes for CASSGTGVYNEQFF.

The chain uses TRBV11-2 and TRBJ1-1; weak D call: TRBD1 (6 bases). V was cut by 1 base and J by 0 bases, with 9 bases left in between. Germline V gives CDR1 SGHAT, CDR2 FQNNGV. The CDR3 consists of 15 residues. The CDR3 region is CASSLGTVMNTEAFF. DNA for the CDR3: TGTGCCAGCAGCTTAGGGACAGTTATGAACACTGAAGCTTTCTTT.

Here the CDR3 reads CASSSPYGGNTIYF. DNA of the CDR3: TGTGCCAGCAGCTCCCCCTACGGGGGAAACACCATATATTTT. V is TRBV7-8 and J is TRBJ1-3; D gene ambiguous. This CDR3 spans 14 amino acids. The germline V gene has CDR1 SGHVS and CDR2 FQNEAQ. Trimming removed 4 bases from V and 4 bases from J, with 11 bases in between.

CDR3 in DNA: TGCAGTGCTAATTGGGAAGAAAAACTGTTTTTT. It specifies CSANWEEKLFF. The chain links TRBV20-1 to TRBJ1-4; D unresolved. V was clipped by 4 bases and J by 8 bases, with 8 bases between them. Germline values: CDR1 DFQATT, CDR2 SNEGSKA (reference sequence). This CDR3 contains 11 residues.

This clone was detected once. The chain couples TRBV4-1 to TRBJ1-2; 10 nucleotides align to TRBD1. CDR1 MGHRA and CDR2 YSYEKL come from the germline V gene. The CDR3 runs 14 residues. After removal of 5 bases from V and 5 bases from J, the junction contained 5 bases not matched to a gene. This CDR3 reads CASSSGTGDYGYTF. The DNA of the CDR3 is TGCGCCAGCAGCTCCGGGACAGGGGATTATGGCTACACCTTC.

This clone was recorded a few times. The chain's CDR3 is CASKPGQTNEKLFF. In nucleotides, the CDR3 is TGTGCCAGCAAACCGGGACAGACCAATGAAAAACTGTTTTTT. V is TRBV6-5 and J is TRBJ1-4; 7 nucleotides align to TRBD1. V shed 7 bases and J 5 bases; nucleotides not matched to a gene: 7. Germline V gene sequence: CDR1 MNHEY, CDR2 SVGAGI. This CDR3 is 14 amino acids long.

The chain carries TRBV9 and TRBJ2-7; D is unclear. The CDR3 has 15 amino acids. Germline V gives CDR1 SGDLS, CDR2 YYNGEE. The V and J ends lost 0 bases and 6 bases respectively, with 16 bases between them. In nucleotides, the CDR3 is TGTGCCAGCAGCGTAGACCCGGGTCACGGTGGCGAGCAGTACTTC. The encoded protein is CASSVDPGHGGEQYF.

The chain has TRBV9 and TRBJ1-1; no definite D call. The CDR3 is 15 amino acids. Germline CDR1 SGDLS, CDR2 YYNGEE. With 0 bases removed from V and 4 bases from J, the gap between germline ends came to 13 bases. The CDR3: CASSVEPHIGTEAFF. The CDR3 bases are TGTGCCAGCAGCGTAGAGCCGCATATTGGCACTGAAGCTTTCTTT.

This rearrangement joins TRBV6-2 or TRBV6-3 to TRBJ1-2; D gene ambiguous. CDR3 length: 15 amino acids. Trimming pared 3 bases from V and 4 bases from J, leaving 15 bases between. From germline, CDR1 is MNHEY and CDR2 SVGEGT. Here the CDR3 DNA reads TGTGCCAGCAGTTATATCAAGGGAGCAATCTATGGCTACACCTTC. Translating gives CASSYIKGAIYGYTF.

This chain uses TRBV25-1 with TRBJ1-4, with 7 bases fitting TRBD1. CDR1 and CDR2 from the germline V gene are MGHDK and SYGVNS. Unmatched junction bases numbered 9, after V lost 6 bases and J lost 8 bases. This CDR3 is 14 amino acids long. The CDR3 protein is CASRAGGGSEKLFF. The CDR3 DNA reads as TGTGCCAGCAGGGCAGGGGGGGGAAGCGAAAAACTGTTTTTT.

The J gene is TRBJ2-3, the V gene TRBV15; tentative D call: TRBD2 (7 bases). With 1 base removed from V and 1 base from J, the gap between germline ends came to 12 bases. The CDR3 has 16 residues. Germline V gives CDR1 LNHNV, CDR2 YYDKDF (reference sequence). CDR3 DNA sequence: TGTGCCACCAGCAGAGCGGGGAGGGGGGGCACAGATACGCAGTATTTT. It is translated as CATSRAGRGGTDTQYF.